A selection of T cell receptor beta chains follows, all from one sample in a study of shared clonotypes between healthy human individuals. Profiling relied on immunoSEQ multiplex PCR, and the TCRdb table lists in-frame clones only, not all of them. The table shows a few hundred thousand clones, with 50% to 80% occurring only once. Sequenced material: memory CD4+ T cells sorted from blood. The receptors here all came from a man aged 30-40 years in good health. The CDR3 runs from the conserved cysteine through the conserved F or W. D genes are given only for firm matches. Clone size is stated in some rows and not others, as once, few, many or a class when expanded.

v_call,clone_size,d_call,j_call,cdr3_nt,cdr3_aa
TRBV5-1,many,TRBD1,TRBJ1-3,TGCGCCAGCAGCCTACAGGGGTTCGGAAACACCATATATTTT,CASSLQGFGNTIYF
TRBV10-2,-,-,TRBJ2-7,TGCGCCAGCAGTGAGTTTCAGAATACCTACGAGCAGTACTTC,CASSEFQNTYEQYF
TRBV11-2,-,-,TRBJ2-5,TGTGCCAGCAGTCGATCGAAGGGAACGTACCAAGAGACCCAGTACTTC,CASSRSKGTYQETQYF
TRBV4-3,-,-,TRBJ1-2,TGCGCCAGCAGCCAAGATCGAGAGGGGAGGTCCATTGGCTACACCTTC,CASSQDREGRSIGYTF
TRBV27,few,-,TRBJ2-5,TGTGCCAGCAGTTTATCCGGGTTTGGGACCCAGTACTTC,CASSLSGFGTQYF
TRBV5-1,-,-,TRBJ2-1,TGCGCCAGCAGCGTTGCCCGGGACTCCTACAATGAGCAGTTCTTC,CASSVARDSYNEQFF
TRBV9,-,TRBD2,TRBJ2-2,TGTGCCAGCAGCGCTCTCCGGGACTATTCAGCGCGGGAGCTGTTTTTT,CASSALRDYSARELFF
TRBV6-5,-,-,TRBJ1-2,TGTGCCAGCAGTTACTCGGCAGACAGCAACTATGGCTACACCTTC,CASSYSADSNYGYTF
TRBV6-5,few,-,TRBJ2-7,TGTGCCAGCAGGGAGTTATACGAGCAGTACTTC,CASRELYEQYF
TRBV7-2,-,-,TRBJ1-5,TGTGCCAGCAGCTTAGTGACAGAGCAGAATCAGCCCCAGCATTTT,CASSLVTEQNQPQHF
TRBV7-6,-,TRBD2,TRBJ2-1,TGTGCCAGCAGCTTAAGGGCCTTGGGCGGGAGTGCGAAGTTTACGAATGAGCAGTTCTTC,CASSLRALGGSAKFTNEQFF
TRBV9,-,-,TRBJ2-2,TGTGCCAGCAGCGTATATCAAAGTAACACCGGGGAGCTGTTTTTT,CASSVYQSNTGELFF
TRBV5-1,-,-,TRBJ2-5,TGCGCCAGCAGCTTGACCCCCTCGGGCAGGGCAGAGGAGACCCAGTACTTC,CASSLTPSGRAEETQYF
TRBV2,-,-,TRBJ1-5,TGTGCCAGTGGGGAGAGCGCGGGCAATCAGCCCCAGCATTTT,CASGESAGNQPQHF
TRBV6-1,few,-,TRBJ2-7,TGTGCCAGCAGTTCACCCCTGAGGGGTATCTACGAGCAGTACTTC,CASSSPLRGIYEQYF
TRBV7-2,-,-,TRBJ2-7,TGTGCCAGCAGCTTTCGTGCCGACTACTACGAGCAGTACTTC,CASSFRADYYEQYF
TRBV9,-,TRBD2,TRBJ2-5,TGTGCCAGCAGCGTAGATCTAGCGGGGACGGAAAAGACCCAGTACTTC,CASSVDLAGTEKTQYF
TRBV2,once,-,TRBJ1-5,TGTGCCAGCAGTGAGGGCAGGGGCGTACAGCCCCAGCATTTT,CASSEGRGVQPQHF
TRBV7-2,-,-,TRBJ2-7,TGTGCCAGCAGCTTAAGAGTAGCCTACGAGCAGTACTTC,CASSLRVAYEQYF
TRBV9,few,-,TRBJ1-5,TGTGCCAGCAGCGTAGAAGGGTTTCGCAATCAGCCCCAGCATTTT,CASSVEGFRNQPQHF
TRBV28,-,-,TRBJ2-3,TGTGCCAGCAGAGGGGCTACAGATACGCAGTATTTT,CASRGATDTQYF
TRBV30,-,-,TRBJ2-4,TGTGCCTGGAGTTTTACATCTCAGAACATTCAGTACTTC,CAWSFTSQNIQYF
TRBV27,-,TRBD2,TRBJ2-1,TGTGCCAGCCGAATGACTGGACTAGCGGGAGGGCGGAATGAGCAGTTCTTC,CASRMTGLAGGRNEQFF
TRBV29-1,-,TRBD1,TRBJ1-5,TGCAGCGTCGGGGACAGGGATCAGCCCCAGCATTTT,CSVGDRDQPQHF
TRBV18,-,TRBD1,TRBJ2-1,TGTGCCAGCTCGAGGACAGGGGGCGATGAGCAGTTCTTC,CASSRTGGDEQFF
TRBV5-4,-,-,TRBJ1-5,TGTGCCAGCAGCCCGGGTGCAGGGCCCCAGCATTTT,CASSPGAGPQHF
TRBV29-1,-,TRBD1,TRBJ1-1,TGCAGCGCCGGGCCCGGGACAGGGGGTTACACTGAAGCTTTCTTT,CSAGPGTGGYTEAFF
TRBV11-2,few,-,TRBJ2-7,TGTGCCAGCAGCCCTAAGGCCGGGGGGCGTTCCTACGAGCAGTACTTC,CASSPKAGGRSYEQYF
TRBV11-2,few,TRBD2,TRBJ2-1,TGTGCCAGCAGCTTAGCAACCCCGGGGGGGAATGAGCAGTTCTTC,CASSLATPGGNEQFF
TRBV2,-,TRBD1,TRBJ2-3,TGTGCCAGCAGTTCCGGACAGGTTTACACAGATACGCAGTATTTT,CASSSGQVYTDTQYF
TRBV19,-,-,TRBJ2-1,TGTGCCAGTAAGGGGGGTCGGAGCTCCTACAATGAGCAGTTCTTC,CASKGGRSSYNEQFF
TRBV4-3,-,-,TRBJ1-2,TGCGCCAGCAGCCAGACCCTGGGGCAGGGGAACTATGGCTACACCTTC,CASSQTLGQGNYGYTF
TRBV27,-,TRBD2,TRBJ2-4,TGTGCCAGCAGCGAAACTCCGGGACTAGAGTACTTC,CASSETPGLEYF
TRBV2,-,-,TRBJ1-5,TGTGCCAGCAGTGGATTCAGTCACCGGTCCGATCAGCCCCAGCATTTT,CASSGFSHRSDQPQHF
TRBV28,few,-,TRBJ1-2,TGTGCCAGTCGAGGACAGCCTGGGGGCTACACCTTC,CASRGQPGGYTF
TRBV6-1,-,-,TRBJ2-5,TGTGCCAGCAGTGAAAACCGGGGCCAACAAGAGACCCAGTACTTC,CASSENRGQQETQYF
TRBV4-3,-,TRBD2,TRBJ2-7,TGCGCCAGCAGCCAAGGTGTTGCGGGAGGAGACTACGAGCAGTACTTC,CASSQGVAGGDYEQYF
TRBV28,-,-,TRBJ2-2,TGTGCCAGCAGCTCCTGGGCCGGTTGGGGCCCCGGGGAGCTGTTTTTT,CASSSWAGWGPGELFF
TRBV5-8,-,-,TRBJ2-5,TGTGCCAGCAGCGTTGTAGGGGCCCAGTACTTC,CASSVVGAQYF
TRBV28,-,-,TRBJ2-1,TGTGCCAGCAAAATTTCGGATGAGCAGTTCTTC,CASKISDEQFF
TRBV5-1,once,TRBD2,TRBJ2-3,TGCGCCAGCAGCTTGGATGCCGGGAGGAACACAGATACGCAGTATTTT,CASSLDAGRNTDTQYF
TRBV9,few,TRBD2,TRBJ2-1,TGTGCCAGCAGCCTATTAGCGGGAGGTTACAATGAGCAGTTCTTC,CASSLLAGGYNEQFF
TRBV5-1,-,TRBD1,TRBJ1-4,TGCGCCAGCAGCCGTTGGGGACAGGGCGACGGTGAAAAACTGTTTTTT,CASSRWGQGDGEKLFF
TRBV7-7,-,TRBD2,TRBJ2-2,TGTGCTAGCAGCTTAGTGCTAGCGGGATCGTGGGGCACCGGGGAGCTGTTTTTT,CASSLVLAGSWGTGELFF
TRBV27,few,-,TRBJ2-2,TGTGCCAGCAGTTTGGGGGTGGGGTCCGGGGAGCTGTTTTTT,CASSLGVGSGELFF
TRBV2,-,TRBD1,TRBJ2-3,TGTGCCAGCATTAAAGACAGGGTCGGCACAGATACGCAGTATTTT,CASIKDRVGTDTQYF
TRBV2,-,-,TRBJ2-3,TGTGCCAGCAGTCGCCTGTCTAGCACAGATACGCAGTATTTT,CASSRLSSTDTQYF
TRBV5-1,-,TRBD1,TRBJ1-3,TGCGCCAGCAGCTTTGACAGGGTGGGCTCTGGAAACACCATATATTTT,CASSFDRVGSGNTIYF
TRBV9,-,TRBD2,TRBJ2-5,TGTGCCAGCAGCCGACAGCGCGAGAGGCGGGAGGACGGGTTACAAGAGACCCAGTACTTC,CASSRQRERREDGLQETQYF
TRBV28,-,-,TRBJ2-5,TGTGCCAGCAGTAGCTATGAGACCCAGTACTTC,CASSSYETQYF
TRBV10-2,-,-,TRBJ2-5,TGCGCCAGCAGCCGAAGCGGACGCAGAGAGACCCAGTACTTC,CASSRSGRRETQYF
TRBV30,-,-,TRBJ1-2,TGTGCCTGGACGGCAGTGTCACCCGGCTACACCTTC,CAWTAVSPGYTF
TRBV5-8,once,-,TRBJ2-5,TGTGCCAGCAGCTTCCGGGGTAGCGAGACCCAGTACTTC,CASSFRGSETQYF
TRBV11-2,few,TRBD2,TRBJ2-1,TGTGCCAGCAGCTTAGGGACTAGCCCCTACTACAATGAGCAGTTCTTC,CASSLGTSPYYNEQFF